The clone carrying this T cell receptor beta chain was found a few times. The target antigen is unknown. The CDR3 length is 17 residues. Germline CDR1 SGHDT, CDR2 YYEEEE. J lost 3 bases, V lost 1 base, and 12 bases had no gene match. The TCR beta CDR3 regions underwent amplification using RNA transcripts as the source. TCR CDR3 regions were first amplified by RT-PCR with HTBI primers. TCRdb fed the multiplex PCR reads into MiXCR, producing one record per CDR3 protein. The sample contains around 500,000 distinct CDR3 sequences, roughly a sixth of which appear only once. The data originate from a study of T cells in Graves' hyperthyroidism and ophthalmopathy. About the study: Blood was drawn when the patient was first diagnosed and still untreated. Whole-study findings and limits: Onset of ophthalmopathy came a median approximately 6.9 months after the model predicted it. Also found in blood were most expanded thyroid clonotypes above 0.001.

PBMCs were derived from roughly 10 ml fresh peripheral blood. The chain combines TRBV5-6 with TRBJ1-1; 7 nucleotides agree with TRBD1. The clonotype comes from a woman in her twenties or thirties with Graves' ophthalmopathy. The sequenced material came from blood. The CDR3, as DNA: TGTGCCAGCAGCTTGAGACGATCCGGGACAGCCTACACTGAAGCTTTCTTT. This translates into CASSLRRSGTAYTEAFF.